This T cell receptor (beta chain) was sequenced during a study of vaccination and CD4 T cells after COVID-19. Whole-study context: According to the study, participants were given two doses of BNT162b2 or mRNA-1273 vaccine. The cells were exposed to overlapping spike peptides originating from SARS-CoV-2, HCoV-NL63, HCoV-OC43 and HCoV-229E for stimulation. Controls used CEFX viral epitopes (positive), HIV-1 Nef peptides (negative), or no peptide.

V gave up 3 bases and J gave up 0 bases, with 12 bases separating them. Per germline, CDR1 DFQATT and CDR2 SNEGSKA (reference sequence). The CDR3 contains 15 residues. This clonotype has only a few counts. Its cognate antigen is unknown. Scientists ran DNA taken from cultured CD4+ T cells through the Oncomine TCR Beta short-read assay for sequencing. TCRdb analysed the PCR reads with MiXCR anew, one entry per CDR3 protein. The sample holds approximately 6,600 distinct CDR3 sequences, about 54% seen once. Treatment specified: roughly 11-day PBMC culture with coronavirus spike peptide pools or control peptides (ViraFEST assay). Gathered ahead of the COVID-19 pandemic (2011-2018) were the CD4+ T cells of the unexposed donor. At days 3 and 7, half the medium was exchanged for fresh IL-2 medium.

This clonotype was obtained from a human donor in good health. Sequenced material: CD4+ T cells from blood, cultured in vitro. The chain combines TRBV20-1 with TRBJ1-3, with D possibly being TRBD1 (5 bases). The chain's CDR3 is CSASSGPLSGNTIYF. The CDR3, as DNA: TGCAGTGCTAGTTCAGGGCCCCTCTCTGGAAACACCATATATTTT.